This TCR beta chain comes out of a study of response to subunit inactivated influenza vaccine. The CDR3 length is 15 residues. V shed 4 bases and J 0 bases; nucleotides not matched to a gene: 8. CDR1 SQVTM and CDR2 ANQGSEA come from the germline V gene. TCRdb re-called the RT-PCR reads with MiXCR, one entry per CDR3 protein. The repertoire holds 300,000 to 350,000 distinct CDR3 sequences, with 21% as singletons. This material consisted of PBMCs from blood, taken less than 22 months after vaccination. V and J are TRBV29-1 and TRBJ1-1; 7 bases are shared with TRBD1. This clonotype was sampled from a man in his fifties or sixties who received an inactivated influenza vaccine. The CDR3 spells CSVASQGRMNTEAFF. CDR3 DNA sequence: TGCAGCGTTGCGTCACAGGGGCGGATGAACACTGAAGCTTTCTTT. The full variable domain, rest sourced from reference TRBV29-1 and TRBJ1-1, is SAVISQKPSRDICQRGTSLTIQCQVDSQVTMMFWYRQQPGQSLTLIATANQGSEATYESGFVIDKFPISRPNLTFSTLTVSNMSPEDSSIYLCSVASQGRMNTEAFFGQGTRLTVV.